This T cell receptor beta chain is drawn from a study of blood T cell repertoires in COVID-19. Study overall: Sources were T cells, B-cell-depleted T cells, or PBMCs; the material itself was cDNA or gDNA.

In the authors' workflow: Quantification of nucleated cells was approximated via reference gene primer amplification. This table comes from immunoSEQ multiplex PCR, and its TCRdb copy is limited to in-frame clones, with some not included. That table is the source of V, J and clone size, and D and trimming were worked out from the DNA. Here the sample spans 200,000 to 300,000 clones, around 89% being singletons. In assigning cohorts, the study relied on participant-reported clinical history. This clone appeared once. This TCR was recovered from a middle-aged woman with acute COVID-19. What was sequenced was PBMCs or T cells enriched from blood (not recorded which).

The chain's CDR3 is CASSLQGAHYEQYF. The CDR3 DNA reads TGTGCCAGCAGCTTACAGGGGGCTCACTACGAGCAGTACTTC. The chain couples TRBV7-8 to TRBJ2-7, with 8 bases lining up with TRBD1. Losses at the gene ends were 2 bases for V and 3 bases for J; bases not matched to a gene: 3. CDR3 size: 14 residues. Germline CDR1 and CDR2: SGHVS and FQNEAQ. The full variable domain, completed using reference TRBV7-8 and TRBJ2-7, is GAGVSQSPRYKVAKRGQDVALRCDPISGHVSLFWYQQALGQGPEFLTYFQNEAQLDKSGLPSDRFFAERPEGSVSTLKIQRTQQEDSAVYLCASSLQGAHYEQYFGPGTRLTVT.